This T cell receptor beta chain derives from a study of CD8+CD57+ T cells in acquired aplastic anemia. Germline V gene data show CDR1 as LNHNV and CDR2 as YYDKDF (reference sequence). The CDR3 is made up of 15 amino acids. Deletions cut 5 bases from V and 9 bases from J, with 19 bases between. Whoever was chosen for sequencing had shown CD8+CD57+ cell expansion by flow cytometry. No therapy was given to patients before blood sampling. Investigators profiled TCR beta VDJ and CDR3 from genomic DNA template. TCRdb reprocessed the reads with MiXCR, giving one entry per CDR3 protein. Among fewer than 250,000 distinct CDR3 sequences listed, 40% to 50% were seen once.

The sequence was collected from a human donor with aplastic anemia. Sequenced input: sorted CD4+, CD8+, or CD8+CD57+ T cells (not recorded which) from PBMCs. The V call is TRBV15, the J call TRBJ1-4; possible D gene TRBD1, 6 bases. The CDR3 DNA reads as TGTGCCACCAGCTCGCACACACAGGGCGAGAAAAAACTGTTTTTT. Protein sequence: CATSSHTQGEKKLFF. Filled out from reference TRBV15 and TRBJ1-4, the complete variable domain reads DAMVIQNPRYQVTQFGKPVTLSCSQTLNHNVMYWYQQKSSQAPKLLFHYYDKDFNNEADTPDNFQSRRPNTSFCFLDIRSPGLGDTAMYLCATSSHTQGEKKLFFGSGTQLSVL.